One and the same sample provided the 2 T cell receptor beta chains below, sequenced in a study of blood T cells in healthy people across ages. The second PCR ran roughly 7 to 12 cycles with a sample-barcoded 5' primer and J-beta primers. TCRdb reanalysed the 5' RACE reads using MiXCR and keeps one entry per CDR3 protein. The table shows some 1,000,000 distinct CDR3 sequences, with about 25% occurring only once. This sample was shared with a second study, whose subject was T cells of mothers and their children.

The sample comprised blood. Source of these receptors: a girl aged 2-10 years in good health.

This clonotype has only a few counts. The chain uses TRBV5-1 and TRBJ2-1; 7 positions agree with TRBD2. The CDR3 is 15 residues long. The germline CDR1 and CDR2 sequences are SGHRS and YFSETQ. The trim removed 6 bases at V and 8 bases at J, leaving 14 bases unmatched. The CDR3 sequence: CASTPETSIIYEQFF. The DNA of the CDR3 is TGCGCCAGCACCCCGGAGACTAGCATTATCTATGAGCAGTTCTTC.

This clonotype was picked up a small number of times. The chain joins TRBV6-6 to TRBJ2-3; perhaps TRBD1 as D (6 bases). From germline, CDR1 is MNHNY and CDR2 SVGAGI (reference sequence). V was clipped by 5 bases and J by 4 bases, with 13 bases between them. The CDR3 has 14 amino acids. The CDR3 DNA reads as TGTGCCAGCAGTACCCTGAACAGGGCAGATACGCAGTATTTT. This encodes CASSTLNRADTQYF.